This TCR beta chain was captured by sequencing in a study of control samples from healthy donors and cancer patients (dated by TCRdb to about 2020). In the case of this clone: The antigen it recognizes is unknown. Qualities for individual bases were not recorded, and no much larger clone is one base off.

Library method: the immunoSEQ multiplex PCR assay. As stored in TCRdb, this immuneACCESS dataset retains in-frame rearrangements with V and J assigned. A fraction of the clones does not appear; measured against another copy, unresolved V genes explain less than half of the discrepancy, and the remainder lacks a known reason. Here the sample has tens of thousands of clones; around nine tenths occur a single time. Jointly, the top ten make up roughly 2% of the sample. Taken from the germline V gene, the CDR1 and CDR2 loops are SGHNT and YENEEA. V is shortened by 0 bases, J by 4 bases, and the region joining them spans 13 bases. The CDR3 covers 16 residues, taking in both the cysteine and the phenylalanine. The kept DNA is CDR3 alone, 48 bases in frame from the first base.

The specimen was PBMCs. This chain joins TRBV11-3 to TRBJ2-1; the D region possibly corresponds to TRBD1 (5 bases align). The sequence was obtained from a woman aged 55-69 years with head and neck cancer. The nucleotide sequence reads TGTGCCAGCAGCTTAGAAGGACATTCTTTATACAATGAGCAGTTCTTC. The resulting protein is CASSLEGHSLYNEQFF.